This TCR beta chain was profiled in a study of blood T cell repertoires in COVID-19. This CDR3 comprises 12 residues. CDR1 and CDR2 from the germline V gene are SGHDT and YYEEEE. Trimming cost V 1 base and J 7 bases, with 8 bases left between them. This clone was observed a single time. In the original workflow: For nucleated cells, counts were estimated from reference gene primer amplification. Measured with immunoSEQ multiplex PCR; TCRdb has only the in-frame clones, and not every one. V, J and clone size are taken as reported in that table, and D and trimming were inferred from the DNA itself. This sample has under 300,000 clones, with roughly nine tenths found just once.

The chain uses TRBV5-6 and TRBJ1-2, with D perhaps TRBD1 (5 bases). Sequenced: PBMCs or T cells enriched from blood (not recorded which). The receptor comes from a human donor in a cohort exposed to, infected with or recovered from COVID-19 (not recorded which). The donor label of this sample is uncertain. CDR3: CASSLWGSGYTF. CDR3 DNA: TGTGCCAGCAGCTTGTGGGGCAGTGGCTACACCTTC.